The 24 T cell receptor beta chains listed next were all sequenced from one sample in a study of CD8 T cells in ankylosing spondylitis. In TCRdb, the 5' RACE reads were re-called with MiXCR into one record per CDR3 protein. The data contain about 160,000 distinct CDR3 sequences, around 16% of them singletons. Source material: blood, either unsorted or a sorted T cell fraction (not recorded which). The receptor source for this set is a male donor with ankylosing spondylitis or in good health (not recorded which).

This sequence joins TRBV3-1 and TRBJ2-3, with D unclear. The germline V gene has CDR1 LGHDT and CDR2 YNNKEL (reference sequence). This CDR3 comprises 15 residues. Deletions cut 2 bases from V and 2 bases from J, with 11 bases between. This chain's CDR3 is CASSQRAATTDTQYF. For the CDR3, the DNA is TGTGCCAGCAGCCAACGTGCGGCCACCACAGATACGCAGTATTTT.

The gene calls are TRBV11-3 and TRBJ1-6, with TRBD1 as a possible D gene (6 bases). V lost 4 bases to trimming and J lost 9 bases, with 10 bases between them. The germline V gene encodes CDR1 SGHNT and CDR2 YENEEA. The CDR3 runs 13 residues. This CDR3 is CASSSTRGSPLHF. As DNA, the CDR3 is TGTGCCAGCAGCTCGACCAGGGGTTCACCCCTCCACTTT.

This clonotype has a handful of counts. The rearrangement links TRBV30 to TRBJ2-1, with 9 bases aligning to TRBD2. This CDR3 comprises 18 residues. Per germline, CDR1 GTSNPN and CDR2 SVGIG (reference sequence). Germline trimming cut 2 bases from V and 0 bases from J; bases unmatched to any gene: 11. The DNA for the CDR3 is TGTGCCTGGAGTACCTCGCTGACTAGCGGATCCTCCTACAATGAGCAGTTCTTC. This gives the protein CAWSTSLTSGSSYNEQFF.

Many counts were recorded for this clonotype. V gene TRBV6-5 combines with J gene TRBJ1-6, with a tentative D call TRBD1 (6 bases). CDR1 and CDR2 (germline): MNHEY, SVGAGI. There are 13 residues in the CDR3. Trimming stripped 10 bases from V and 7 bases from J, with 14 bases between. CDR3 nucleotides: TGTGCCACGGGCAGGGGTTGGAATTCACCCCTCCACTTT. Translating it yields CATGRGWNSPLHF.

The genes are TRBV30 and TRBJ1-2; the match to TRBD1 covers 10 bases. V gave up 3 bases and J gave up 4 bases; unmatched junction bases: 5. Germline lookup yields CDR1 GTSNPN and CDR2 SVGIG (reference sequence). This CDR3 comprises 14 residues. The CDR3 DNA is TGTGCCTGGAGGACAGGGGGCGCGTCCTATGGCTACACCTTC. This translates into CAWRTGGASYGYTF.

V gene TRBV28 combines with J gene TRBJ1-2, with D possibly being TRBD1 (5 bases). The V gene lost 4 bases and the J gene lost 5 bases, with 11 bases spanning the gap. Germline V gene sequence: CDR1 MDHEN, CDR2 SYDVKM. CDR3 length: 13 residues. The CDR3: CASSSPAGYGYTF. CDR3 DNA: TGTGCCAGCAGTTCCCCCGCAGGGTATGGCTACACCTTC.

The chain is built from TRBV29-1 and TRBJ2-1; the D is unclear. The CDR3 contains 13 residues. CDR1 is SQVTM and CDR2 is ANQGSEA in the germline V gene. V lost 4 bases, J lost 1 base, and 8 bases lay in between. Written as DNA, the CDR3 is TGCAGCGTTGTGGAGATTTCCTACAATGAGCAGTTCTTC. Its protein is CSVVEISYNEQFF.

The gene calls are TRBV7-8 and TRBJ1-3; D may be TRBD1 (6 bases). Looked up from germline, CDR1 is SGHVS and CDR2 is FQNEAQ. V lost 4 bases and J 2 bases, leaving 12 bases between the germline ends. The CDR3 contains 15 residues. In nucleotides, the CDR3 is TGTGCCAGCAGCTCCAGGGGTGTAACTGGAAACACCATATATTTT. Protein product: CASSSRGVTGNTIYF. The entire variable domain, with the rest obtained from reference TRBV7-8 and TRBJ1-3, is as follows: GAGVSQSPRYKVAKRGQDVALRCDPISGHVSLFWYQQALGQGPEFLTYFQNEAQLDKSGLPSDRFFAERPEGSVSTLKIQRTQQEDSAVYLCASSSRGVTGNTIYFGEGSWLTVV.

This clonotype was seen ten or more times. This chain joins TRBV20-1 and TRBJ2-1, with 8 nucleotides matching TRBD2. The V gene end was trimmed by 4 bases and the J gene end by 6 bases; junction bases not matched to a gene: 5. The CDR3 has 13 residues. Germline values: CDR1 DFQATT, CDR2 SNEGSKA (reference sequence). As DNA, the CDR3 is TGCAGTGCTATATGGACTAGCCCCAATGAGCAGTTCTTC. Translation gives CSAIWTSPNEQFF.

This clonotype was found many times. The DNA for the CDR3 is TGCGCCAGCAGCAAAACAGGGGGCTCCTACAATGAGCAGTTCTTC. Its translation: CASSKTGGSYNEQFF. This chain uses TRBV5-1 with TRBJ2-1, with 8 positions matching TRBD1. The CDR3 runs to 15 residues. V dropped 4 bases and J dropped 0; count of bases not matched to a gene: 3. CDR1 and CDR2 (germline): SGHRS, YFSETQ.

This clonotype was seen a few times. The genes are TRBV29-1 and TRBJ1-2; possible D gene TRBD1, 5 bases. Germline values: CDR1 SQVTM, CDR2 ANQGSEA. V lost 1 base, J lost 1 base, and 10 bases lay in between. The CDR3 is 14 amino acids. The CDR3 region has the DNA TGCAGCGTTGAAGGGAGGGGCAATAACTATGGCTACACCTTC. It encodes CSVEGRGNNYGYTF.

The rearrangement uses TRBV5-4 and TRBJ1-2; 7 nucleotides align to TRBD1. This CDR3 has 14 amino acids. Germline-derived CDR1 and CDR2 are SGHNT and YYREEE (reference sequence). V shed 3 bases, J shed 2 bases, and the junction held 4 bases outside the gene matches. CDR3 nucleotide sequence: TGTGCCAGCAGCTCGACGACAGGGAACTATGGCTACACCTTC. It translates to CASSSTTGNYGYTF.

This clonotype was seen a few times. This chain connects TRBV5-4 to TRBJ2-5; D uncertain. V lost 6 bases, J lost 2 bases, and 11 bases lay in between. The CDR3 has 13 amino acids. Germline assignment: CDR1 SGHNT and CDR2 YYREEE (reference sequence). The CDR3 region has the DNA TGTGCCAGCACTCACGCGGCACAAGAGACCCAGTACTTC. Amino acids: CASTHAAQETQYF.

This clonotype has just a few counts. CDR3 coding DNA: TGCAGCGCTGACCCCGGGACCGGAGGCGAGACCCAGTACTTC. It codes for CSADPGTGGETQYF. The chain combines TRBV29-1 with TRBJ2-5; D possibly matches TRBD1 or TRBD2 (5 bases each). This CDR3 comprises 14 residues. The germline V gene encodes CDR1 SQVTM and CDR2 ANQGSEA. The V end was cut by 7 bases, the J end by 5 bases, with 20 bases between.

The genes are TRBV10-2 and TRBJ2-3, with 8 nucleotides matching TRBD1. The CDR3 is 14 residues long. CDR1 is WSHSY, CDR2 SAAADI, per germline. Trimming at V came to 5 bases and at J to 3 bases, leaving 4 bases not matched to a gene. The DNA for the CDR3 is TGCGCCAGCAGTCCAGGGGGCGGGACAGATACGCAGTATTTT. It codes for CASSPGGGTDTQYF.

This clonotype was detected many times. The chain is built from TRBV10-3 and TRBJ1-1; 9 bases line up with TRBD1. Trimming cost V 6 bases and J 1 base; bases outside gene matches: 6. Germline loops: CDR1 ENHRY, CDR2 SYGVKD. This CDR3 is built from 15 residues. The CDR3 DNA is TGTGCCATCAGACCCGCGGACAGGGGGAACACTGAAGCTTTCTTT. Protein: CAIRPADRGNTEAFF.

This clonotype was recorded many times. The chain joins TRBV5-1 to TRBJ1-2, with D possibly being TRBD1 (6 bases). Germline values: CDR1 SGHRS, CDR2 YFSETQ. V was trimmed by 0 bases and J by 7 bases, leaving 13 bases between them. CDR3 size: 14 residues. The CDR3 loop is CASSLGQASSGYTF. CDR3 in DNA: TGCGCCAGCAGCTTGGGACAGGCTTCCTCTGGCTACACCTTC.

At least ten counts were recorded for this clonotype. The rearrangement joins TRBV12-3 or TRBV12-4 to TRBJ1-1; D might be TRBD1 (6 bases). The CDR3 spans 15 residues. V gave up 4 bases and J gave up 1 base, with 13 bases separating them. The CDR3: CASSSRTAPNTEAFF. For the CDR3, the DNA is TGTGCCAGCAGTTCAAGGACAGCACCGAACACTGAAGCTTTCTTT.

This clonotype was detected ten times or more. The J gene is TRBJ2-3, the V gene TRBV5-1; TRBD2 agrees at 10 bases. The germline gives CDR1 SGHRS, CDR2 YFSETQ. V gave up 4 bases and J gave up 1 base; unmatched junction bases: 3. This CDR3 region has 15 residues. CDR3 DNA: TGCGCCAGCAGCCAGGGGACTAGCGGCACAGATACGCAGTATTTT. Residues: CASSQGTSGTDTQYF.

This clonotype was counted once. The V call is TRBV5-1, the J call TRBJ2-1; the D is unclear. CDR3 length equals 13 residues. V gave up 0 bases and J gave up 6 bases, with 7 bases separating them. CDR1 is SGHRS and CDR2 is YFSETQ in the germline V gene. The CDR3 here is CASSLVEFNEQFF. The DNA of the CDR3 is TGCGCCAGCAGCTTGGTTGAGTTCAATGAGCAGTTCTTC.

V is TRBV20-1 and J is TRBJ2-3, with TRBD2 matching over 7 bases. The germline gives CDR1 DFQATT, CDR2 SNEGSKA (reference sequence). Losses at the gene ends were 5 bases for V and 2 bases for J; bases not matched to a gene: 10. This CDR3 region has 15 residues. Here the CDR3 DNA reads TGCAGTGCTTTGAGGACTAGGACGGTCACAGATACGCAGTATTTT. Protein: CSALRTRTVTDTQYF.

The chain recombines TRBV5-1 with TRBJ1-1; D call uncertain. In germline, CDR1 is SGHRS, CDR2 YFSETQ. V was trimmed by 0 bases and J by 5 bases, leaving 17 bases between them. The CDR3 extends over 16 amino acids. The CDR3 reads CASSLGHGSGDTEAFF. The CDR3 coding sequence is TGCGCCAGCAGCTTGGGTCATGGATCCGGAGATACTGAAGCTTTCTTT.

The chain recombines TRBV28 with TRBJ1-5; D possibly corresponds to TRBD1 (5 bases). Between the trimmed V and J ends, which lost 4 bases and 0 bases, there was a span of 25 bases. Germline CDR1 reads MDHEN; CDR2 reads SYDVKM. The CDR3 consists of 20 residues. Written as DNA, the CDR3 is TGTGCCAGCAGTTCCATAACAGGAGGACGGGGATATTATAGCAATCAGCCCCAGCATTTT. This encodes CASSSITGGRGYYSNQPQHF. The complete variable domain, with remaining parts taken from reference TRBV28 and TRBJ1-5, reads DVKVTQSSRYLVKRTGEKVFLECVQDMDHENMFWYRQDPGLGLRLIYFSYDVKMKEKGDIPEGYSVSREKKERFSLILESASTNQTSMYLCASSSITGGRGYYSNQPQHFGDGTRLSIL.

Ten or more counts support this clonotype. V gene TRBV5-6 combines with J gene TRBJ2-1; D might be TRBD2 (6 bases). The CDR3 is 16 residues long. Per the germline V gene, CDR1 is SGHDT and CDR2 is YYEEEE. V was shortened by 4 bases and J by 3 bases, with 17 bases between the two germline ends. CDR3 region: CASSGGLGAYYNEQFF. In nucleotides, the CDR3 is TGTGCCAGCAGCGGGGGGTTAGGCGCTTACTACAATGAGCAGTTCTTC.